Shown below are 25 T cell receptor beta chains from a single sample sequenced in a study of blood T cell repertoires in COVID-19. Clones were sequenced by immunoSEQ multiplex PCR, and TCRdb holds only the in-frame ones, with some missing. This sample has about 220,000 clones; 84% occur once, and the top ten carry about 3%. The specimen sequenced was peripheral blood. The receptors shown here come from a young woman who had recovered from COVID-19.

The CDR3 region is CASSPTLASGANTGELFF. Written as DNA, the CDR3 is TGTGCCAGCAGCCCGACCCTAGCTAGCGGGGCGAACACCGGGGAGCTGTTTTTT. The chain has TRBV7-9 and TRBJ2-2; TRBD2 agrees at 9 bases. CDR3 length: 18 amino acids. J lost 0 bases, V lost 5 bases, and 10 bases had no gene match. CDR1 is SEHNR and CDR2 is FQNEAQ in the germline V gene (reference sequence).

Written as DNA, the CDR3 is TGTGCCAGCAGCTCTTATAGCAATCAGCCCCAGCATTTT. It encodes CASSSYSNQPQHF. This chain connects TRBV7-9 to TRBJ1-5, with D unclear. This CDR3 has 13 residues. Trimming removed 4 bases from V and 0 bases from J, with 4 bases in between. Germline V lookup: CDR1 SEHNR, CDR2 FQNEAQ (reference sequence).

The V call is TRBV30, the J call TRBJ2-1; maybe TRBD2 (6 bases). V lost 2 bases to trimming and J lost 3 bases, with 14 bases between them. The CDR3 totals 15 residues. The germline V gene has CDR1 GTSNPN and CDR2 SVGIG (reference sequence). The CDR3 spells CAWSSGGQNYNEQFF. DNA for the CDR3: TGTGCCTGGAGTTCCGGAGGGCAGAACTACAATGAGCAGTTCTTC.

This rearrangement joins TRBV5-4 to TRBJ1-6, with 7 positions matching TRBD1. The CDR3 is made up of 15 amino acids. Germline CDR1 and CDR2: SGHNT and YYREEE (reference sequence). Losses at the gene ends were 2 bases for V and 10 bases for J; bases not matched to a gene: 9. The CDR3 region is CASSLGQGVESPLHF. CDR3 DNA sequence: TGTGCCAGCAGCTTAGGGCAGGGGGTGGAATCACCCCTCCACTTT.

The V gene is TRBV2, the J gene TRBJ1-2; unclear D gene. V lost 7 bases and J 3 bases, leaving 12 bases between the germline ends. There are 13 residues in the CDR3. CDR1 is SNHLY, CDR2 FYNNEI, per germline. CDR3 in DNA: TGTGCCAGCATCCTCACGGACTACTATGGCTACACCTTC. This translates into CASILTDYYGYTF.

The CDR3 nucleotides read TGTGCCAGCAGGAACCTAGCGGGAGGATCGCTATACAATGAGCAGTTCTTC. Amino acid sequence: CASRNLAGGSLYNEQFF. The chain uses TRBV28 and TRBJ2-1, with 11 positions matching TRBD2. Germline V gives CDR1 MDHEN, CDR2 SYDVKM. CDR3 length: 17 amino acids. V was clipped by 6 bases and J by 4 bases; unmatched bases: 11.

The V call is TRBV25-1, the J call TRBJ2-2, with D possibly TRBD1 on 6 matching bases. CDR1 and CDR2 (germline): MGHDK, SYGVNS. This CDR3 has 16 residues. V dropped 8 bases and J dropped 3 bases, with 19 bases sitting between them. CDR3 sequence (DNA): TGTGCCAGCTCAGCCCCGAGGGGGTTGGACACCGGGGAGCTGTTTTTT. Protein product: CASSAPRGLDTGELFF.

This clone was counted only a few times. The chain links TRBV27 to TRBJ1-2; TRBD1 aligns across 7 bases. Looked up from germline, CDR1 is MNHEY and CDR2 is SMNVEV (reference sequence). J gave up 8 bases and V 8 bases, and 11 bases lay outside the gene matches. The CDR3 contains 13 residues. The CDR3 here is CASGRTGTGGYTF. The CDR3 bases are TGTGCCAGCGGTCGGACAGGAACGGGGGGCTACACCTTC.

CDR3 sequence reads: CASSPPTGRNTEAFF. The CDR3 DNA reads as TGTGCCAGCTCACCACCCACAGGGAGGAACACTGAAGCTTTCTTT. The V and J genes are TRBV18 and TRBJ1-1; D is possibly TRBD1 (6 bases). Trimming left V 0 bases short and J 1 base short, with 9 bases between. The CDR3 has 15 amino acids. Germline values: CDR1 KGHSH, CDR2 LQKENI.

The rearrangement uses TRBV7-2 and TRBJ2-7; TRBD1 aligns across 7 bases. The CDR3 contains 14 residues. Per the germline V gene, CDR1 is SGHTA and CDR2 is FQGNSA. Losses at the gene ends were 2 bases for V and 1 base for J; bases not matched to a gene: 2. The CDR3 region has the DNA TGTGCCAGCAGCTTAAACAGGGGATCCTACGAGCAGTACTTC. This codes for CASSLNRGSYEQYF. The full variable domain, with the rest looked up from reference TRBV7-2 and TRBJ2-7, is GAGVSQSPSNKVTEKGKDVELRCDPISGHTALYWYRQSLGQGLEFLIYFQGNSAPDKSGLPSDRFSAERTGGSVSTLTIQRTQQEDSAVYLCASSLNRGSYEQYFGPGTRLTVT.

The CDR3 loop is CASSLLPQGTGYTF. The CDR3 bases are TGTGCCAGCAGCTTACTCCCCCAGGGTACAGGCTACACCTTC. J is TRBJ1-2 and V is TRBV11-2, with TRBD1 as a possible D gene (5 bases). CDR3 length equals 14 residues. CDR1 and CDR2 (germline): SGHAT, FQNNGV. Trimming removed 2 bases from V and 8 bases from J, with 15 bases in between. Complete variable domain (other parts from reference TRBV11-2 and TRBJ1-2): EAGVAQSPRYKIIEKRQSVAFWCNPISGHATLYWYQQILGQGPKLLIQFQNNGVVDDSQLPKDRFSAERLKGVDSTLKIQPAKLEDSAVYLCASSLLPQGTGYTFGSGTRLTVV.

This chain joins TRBV28 and TRBJ1-5; D not resolved. The CDR3 is 14 residues long. The V and J ends lost 3 bases and 0 bases respectively, with 6 bases between them. CDR1 is MDHEN and CDR2 is SYDVKM in the germline V gene. The CDR3 reads CASSFFLSNQPQHF. CDR3 DNA: TGTGCCAGCAGTTTTTTTCTTAGCAATCAGCCCCAGCATTTT.

This rearrangement joins TRBV2 to TRBJ2-7; TRBD2 aligns across 10 bases. Looked up from germline, CDR1 is SNHLY and CDR2 is FYNNEI. The CDR3 is made up of 20 amino acids. The trim removed 4 bases at V and 4 bases at J, leaving 22 bases unmatched. The chain's CDR3 is CASSGGPSSGRARTSYEQYF. The CDR3 DNA reads TGTGCCAGCAGTGGGGGCCCCTCGAGCGGGAGGGCAAGAACTTCATACGAGCAGTACTTC.

The V call is TRBV2, the J call TRBJ2-3, with 13 bases matching TRBD2. The CDR3 has 16 amino acids. The V segment lost 8 bases and the J segment 4 bases; nucleotides outside the gene matches: 9. CDR1 SNHLY and CDR2 FYNNEI come from the germline V gene. The CDR3 reads CASPEGTSGNADTQYF. The CDR3 DNA is TGTGCCAGCCCCGAGGGGACTAGCGGGAACGCAGATACGCAGTATTTT.

V is TRBV13 and J is TRBJ2-7; 12 bases match TRBD1. There are 16 residues in the CDR3. Germline values: CDR1 PRHDT, CDR2 FYEKMQ (reference sequence). J lost 6 bases, V lost 5 bases, and 11 bases had no gene match. CDR3 coding DNA: TGTGCCAGCAGCCCAGGGGACAGGGGGCTTCGTCGCGAGCAGTACTTC. Protein sequence: CASSPGDRGLRREQYF.

The genes are TRBV10-1 and TRBJ2-7, with D tentatively TRBD2 (6 bases). The CDR3 has 13 residues. Germline lookup yields CDR1 WNHNN and CDR2 SYGVQD (reference sequence). Trimming removed 6 bases from V and 0 bases from J, with 9 bases in between. CDR3 in DNA: TGCGCCAGCAGGGATAGCGGCTCCTACGAGCAGTACTTC. This codes for CASRDSGSYEQYF.

This chain connects TRBV5-6 to TRBJ2-5; a possible D gene is TRBD1 (7 bases). Germline V gene data show CDR1 as SGHDT and CDR2 as YYEEEE. The CDR3 has 15 amino acids. Trimming pared 4 bases from V and 4 bases from J, leaving 17 bases between. In nucleotides, the CDR3 is TGTGCCAGCAGCCCAATACCGCAGGGGGGAGAGACCCAGTACTTC. Translating it yields CASSPIPQGGETQYF.

The rearrangement joins TRBV6-1 to TRBJ1-2; D is undetermined. The V gene's germline CDR1 is MNHNS and CDR2 SASEGT. This CDR3 is built from 15 residues. V lost 1 base and J lost 4, with 13 bases in between. CDR3 bases: TGTGCCAGCAGTGAAGAGGGAGCGGCCCTCTATGGCTACACCTTC. This gives the protein CASSEEGAALYGYTF.

The V gene is TRBV6-5, the J gene TRBJ1-1; maybe TRBD1 (5 bases). This CDR3 region has 13 residues. The V gene's germline CDR1 is MNHEY and CDR2 SVGAGI. The V gene lost 6 bases and the J gene lost 1 base, with 9 bases spanning the gap. The CDR3 nucleotides read TGTGCCAGCAGCCCCACAGGGAACACTGAAGCTTTCTTT. Protein product: CASSPTGNTEAFF.

The chain uses TRBV27 and TRBJ2-7, with 9 bases identical to TRBD1. Germline assignment: CDR1 MNHEY and CDR2 SMNVEV (reference sequence). This CDR3 has 15 residues. V shed 5 bases, J shed 1 base, and the junction held 6 bases outside the gene matches. As DNA, the CDR3 is TGTGCCAGCAGTACCCGGGACAGGGCTTCCTACGAGCAGTACTTC. This encodes CASSTRDRASYEQYF.

This chain's CDR3 is CASSSVGQENTEAFF. The CDR3, as DNA: TGTGCCAGCAGTAGCGTGGGACAGGAGAACACTGAAGCTTTCTTT. The V call is TRBV6-5, the J call TRBJ1-1, with TRBD1 matching 8 bases. CDR3 length equals 15 residues. Looked up from germline, CDR1 is MNHEY and CDR2 is SVGAGI. After removal of 5 bases from V and 1 base from J, the junction contained 6 bases not matched to a gene.

This clone appeared a single time. The V and J genes are TRBV3-1 (or the pseudogene TRBV3-2) and TRBJ2-5, with TRBD2 matching 14 bases. This CDR3 spans 14 amino acids. V shed 6 bases and J 5 bases; nucleotides not matched to a gene: 2. Germline V gives CDR1 LGHDT, CDR2 YNNKEL (reference sequence). CDR3 coding DNA: TGTGCCAGCAGTCGACTAGCGGGAGGGGAGACCCAGTACTTC. Amino acids: CASSRLAGGETQYF.

The gene calls are TRBV19 and TRBJ2-7; TRBD1 is a possible D gene (5 bases). Trimming stripped 2 bases from V and 7 bases from J, with 15 bases between. CDR1 and CDR2 (germline): LNHDA, SQIVND (reference sequence). The CDR3 loop spans 14 amino acids. The CDR3 here is CASSINRNLREQYF. CDR3 DNA: TGTGCCAGTAGTATAAACAGGAACCTACGGGAGCAGTACTTC.

V is TRBV6-6 and J is TRBJ2-1, with 9 positions matching TRBD2. The germline gives CDR1 MNHNY, CDR2 SVGAGI (reference sequence). J lost 12 bases, V lost 7 bases, and 19 bases had no gene match. The CDR3 loop spans 16 amino acids. DNA for the CDR3: TGTGCCAGCACCCTAAGGCGGACTAGCGTCGGGCACTGGCAGTTCTTC. Encoded protein: CASTLRRTSVGHWQFF.

This rearrangement joins TRBV30 to TRBJ2-7, with TRBD1 matching 12 bases. The CDR3 has 14 residues. The germline gives CDR1 GTSNPN, CDR2 SVGIG (reference sequence). V shed 8 bases, J shed 5 bases, and the junction held 10 bases outside the gene matches. The CDR3 spells CARAPGQGADEQYF. CDR3 nucleotides: TGTGCCCGTGCCCCGGGACAGGGGGCGGACGAGCAGTACTTC.